Each of the 15 T cell receptor beta chains below was sequenced from the same sample in a study of PD-L1 blockade in urothelial cancer (dated by TCRdb to the late 2010s). The time point label, as the study defines it: pretreatment peripheral blood. The library was made by the immunoSEQ multiplex PCR assay. Entries here come from immuneACCESS through TCRdb and include only in-frame sequences with V and J called. Some clones fail to appear in such tables; in the studies checked, an unresolved V gene covers under half of the shortfall, and the cause of the remainder is unknown. This sample gives approximately 52,000 clones in total; roughly 80% of them show up just once. The ten largest account for about 4.1% of the sample. Sequenced material: PBMCs, taken around atezolizumab (anti-PD-L1) treatment. The source of these receptors is a man aged 70-80 years with urothelial cancer.

This clone was recorded a few times. This rearrangement joins TRBV19 to TRBJ2-7; the D gene is possibly TRBD1 (6 bases). Deletions cut 9 bases from V and 3 bases from J, with 18 bases between. This CDR3 has 14 residues. Germline-derived CDR1 and CDR2 are LNHDA and SQIVND (reference sequence). Here the CDR3 DNA reads TGTGCCAGCCCCGCCCCGGACAGCTACTACGAGCAGTACTTC. Its protein is CASPAPDSYYEQYF.

This clone was recorded a few times. This rearrangement joins TRBV5-6 to TRBJ1-1, with TRBD1 matching over 7 bases. The CDR3 is 17 amino acids. Per germline, CDR1 SGHDT and CDR2 YYEEEE. V shed 4 bases and J 1 base; nucleotides not matched to a gene: 13. The CDR3 coding sequence is TGTGCCAGCAGCCCGTTAACGAGGACAGGCTCGAACACTGAAGCTTTCTTT. Protein sequence: CASSPLTRTGSNTEAFF.

CDR3: CASAGTGYETEQYF. The CDR3 bases are TGTGCCAGCGCCGGGACAGGTTATGAGACGGAGCAGTACTTC. The chain combines TRBV19 with TRBJ2-7; TRBD1 aligns across 8 bases. V dropped 9 bases and J dropped 7; count of bases not matched to a gene: 14. This CDR3 has 14 residues. The germline gives CDR1 LNHDA, CDR2 SQIVND (reference sequence).

This clone has just a few counts. The junction departs from germline at one end; a sequencing error may be responsible. This rearrangement joins TRBV28 to TRBJ1-4, with 7 bases aligning to TRBD1. Germline V lookup: CDR1 MDHEN, CDR2 SYDVKM. The CDR3 is 14 amino acids. Here the CDR3 reads CASSMTGKNEKLFF. The CDR3 region has the DNA TGTGCCAGCAGTATGACAGGGAAAAATGAGAAACTGTTTTTT.

The rearrangement joins TRBV7-9 to TRBJ1-4; D not certain. This CDR3 region has 15 residues. Germline loops: CDR1 SEHNR, CDR2 FQNEAQ (reference sequence). V was clipped by 6 bases and J by 0 bases, with 11 bases between them. The CDR3 DNA sequence: TGTGCCAGCAGTCCCGCGGCCGCAACTAATGAAAAACTGTTTTTT. Translated, it gives CASSPAAATNEKLFF. Based on the CDR3 plus reference TRBV7-9 and TRBJ1-4, the full variable domain is DTGVSQNPRHKITKRGQNVTFRCDPISEHNRLYWYRQTLGQGPEFLTYFQNEAQLEKSRLLSDRFSAERPKGSFSTLEIQRTEQGDSAMYLCASSPAAATNEKLFFGSGTQLSVL.

V usage is TRBV19 and J usage is TRBJ2-3; 7 bases agree with TRBD1. Germline trimming cut 5 bases from V and 6 bases from J; bases unmatched to any gene: 11. The CDR3 covers 15 residues. Germline CDR1 LNHDA, CDR2 SQIVND (reference sequence). The CDR3 protein is CASSGQVNFGDTQYF. CDR3 nucleotides: TGTGCCAGTAGTGGACAGGTGAACTTTGGGGATACGCAGTATTTT.

V is TRBV4-3 and J is TRBJ2-1; TRBD1 matches at 8 bases. CDR1 and CDR2 from the germline V gene are LGHNA and YSLEER. This CDR3 is 18 amino acids long. V dropped 0 bases and J dropped 7; count of bases not matched to a gene: 14. This CDR3 is CASSQELGRQGARNEQFF. The CDR3 nucleotides read TGCGCCAGCAGCCAAGAACTGGGACGGCAGGGGGCGCGGAATGAGCAGTTCTTC.

J is TRBJ2-7 and V is TRBV5-6; D perhaps matches TRBD2 (6 bases). This CDR3 is built from 16 residues. Germline assignment: CDR1 SGHDT and CDR2 YYEEEE. Deletions cut 0 bases from V and 6 bases from J, with 19 bases between. The CDR3 DNA reads TGTGCCAGCAGCTTGGGGGGTGGCGGGAAGTCTCTCGAGCAGTACTTC. Protein: CASSLGGGGKSLEQYF.

V and J are TRBV7-6 and TRBJ2-7; D perhaps matches TRBD1 (6 bases). The V gene lost 5 bases and the J gene lost 2 bases, with 19 bases spanning the gap. Germline V CDR1 and CDR2: SGHVS, FNYEAQ. The CDR3 is made up of 16 amino acids. Written as DNA, the CDR3 is TGTGCCAGCAGCCCCAGGGCAGGGCGACAGGCCTACGAGCAGTACTTC. Translated, it gives CASSPRAGRQAYEQYF.

This chain connects TRBV20-1 to TRBJ2-5; tentatively, D is TRBD2 (5 bases). The CDR3 is 11 amino acids. CDR1 and CDR2 (germline): DFQATT, SNEGSKA (reference sequence). V was cut by 7 bases and J by 5 bases, with 11 bases left in between. In DNA, the CDR3 is TGCAGTGTGAAGCGCGGGGAGACCCAGTACTTC. Translated, it gives CSVKRGETQYF.

This clone was detected a few times. The J gene is TRBJ1-1, the V gene TRBV19; D perhaps matches TRBD1 (6 bases). The CDR3 has 14 amino acids. V was trimmed by 7 bases and J by 3 bases, leaving 15 bases between them. Germline V gene lookup returns CDR1 LNHDA and CDR2 SQIVND (reference sequence). The CDR3 loop is CASKNRVKHTEAFF. Written as DNA, the CDR3 is TGTGCCAGTAAGAACAGGGTAAAACACACTGAAGCTTTCTTT. The variable domain in full, completed from reference TRBV19 and TRBJ1-1, reads DGGITQSPKYLFRKEGQNVTLSCEQNLNHDAMYWYRQDPGQGLRLIYYSQIVNDFQKGDIAEGYSVSREKKESFPLTVTSAQKNPTAFYLCASKNRVKHTEAFFGQGTRLTVV.

The table lists this clone with a count of one. The rearrangement joins TRBV12-5 to TRBJ2-1; 10 bases line up with TRBD1. V lost 4 bases to trimming and J lost 2 bases; unmatched junction nucleotides: 14. Germline CDR1 is LGHNT and CDR2 is FRNRAP. This CDR3 is 19 amino acids long. The CDR3 nucleotides are TGTGCTAGTGGTTCCCCGGACCCCGTCGGGACAGGGGCCTACAATGAGCAGTTCTTC. This gives the protein CASGSPDPVGTGAYNEQFF.

V and J are TRBV7-9 and TRBJ2-1, with 9 nucleotides matching TRBD2. In germline, CDR1 is SEHNR, CDR2 FQNEAQ (reference sequence). The junction had 7 bases not matched to a gene; V was cut back by 6 bases and J by 1 base. This CDR3 is 16 amino acids long. The DNA for the CDR3 is TGTGCCAGCAGTCCTCCGCTAGCGGGATCCTACAATGAGCAGTTCTTC. Translated: CASSPPLAGSYNEQFF.

The rearrangement uses TRBV5-1 and TRBJ1-3, with D maybe TRBD1 (5 bases). V gave up 0 bases and J gave up 4 bases, with 8 bases separating them. Germline V lookup: CDR1 SGHRS, CDR2 YFSETQ. This CDR3 has 14 residues. The CDR3 loop is CASSLGTRGNTIYF. The CDR3, as DNA: TGCGCCAGCAGCTTGGGGACAAGGGGAAACACCATATATTTT.

Concerning this clone itself: Other DNA sequences in this specimen translate into the identical CDR3. This rearrangement joins TRBV7-2 to TRBJ1-1; D is unresolved. V was shortened by 2 bases and J by 1 base, with 8 bases between the two germline ends. The CDR3 loop spans 14 amino acids. CDR1 and CDR2 from the germline V gene are SGHTA and FQGNSA. The CDR3, as DNA: TGTGCCAGCAGCTTAACCGCGGGGAACACTGAAGCTTTCTTT. Translated, it gives CASSLTAGNTEAFF. Complete variable domain (other parts from reference TRBV7-2 and TRBJ1-1): GAGVSQSPSNKVTEKGKDVELRCDPISGHTALYWYRQSLGQGLEFLIYFQGNSAPDKSGLPSDRFSAERTGGSVSTLTIQRTQQEDSAVYLCASSLTAGNTEAFFGQGTRLTVV.